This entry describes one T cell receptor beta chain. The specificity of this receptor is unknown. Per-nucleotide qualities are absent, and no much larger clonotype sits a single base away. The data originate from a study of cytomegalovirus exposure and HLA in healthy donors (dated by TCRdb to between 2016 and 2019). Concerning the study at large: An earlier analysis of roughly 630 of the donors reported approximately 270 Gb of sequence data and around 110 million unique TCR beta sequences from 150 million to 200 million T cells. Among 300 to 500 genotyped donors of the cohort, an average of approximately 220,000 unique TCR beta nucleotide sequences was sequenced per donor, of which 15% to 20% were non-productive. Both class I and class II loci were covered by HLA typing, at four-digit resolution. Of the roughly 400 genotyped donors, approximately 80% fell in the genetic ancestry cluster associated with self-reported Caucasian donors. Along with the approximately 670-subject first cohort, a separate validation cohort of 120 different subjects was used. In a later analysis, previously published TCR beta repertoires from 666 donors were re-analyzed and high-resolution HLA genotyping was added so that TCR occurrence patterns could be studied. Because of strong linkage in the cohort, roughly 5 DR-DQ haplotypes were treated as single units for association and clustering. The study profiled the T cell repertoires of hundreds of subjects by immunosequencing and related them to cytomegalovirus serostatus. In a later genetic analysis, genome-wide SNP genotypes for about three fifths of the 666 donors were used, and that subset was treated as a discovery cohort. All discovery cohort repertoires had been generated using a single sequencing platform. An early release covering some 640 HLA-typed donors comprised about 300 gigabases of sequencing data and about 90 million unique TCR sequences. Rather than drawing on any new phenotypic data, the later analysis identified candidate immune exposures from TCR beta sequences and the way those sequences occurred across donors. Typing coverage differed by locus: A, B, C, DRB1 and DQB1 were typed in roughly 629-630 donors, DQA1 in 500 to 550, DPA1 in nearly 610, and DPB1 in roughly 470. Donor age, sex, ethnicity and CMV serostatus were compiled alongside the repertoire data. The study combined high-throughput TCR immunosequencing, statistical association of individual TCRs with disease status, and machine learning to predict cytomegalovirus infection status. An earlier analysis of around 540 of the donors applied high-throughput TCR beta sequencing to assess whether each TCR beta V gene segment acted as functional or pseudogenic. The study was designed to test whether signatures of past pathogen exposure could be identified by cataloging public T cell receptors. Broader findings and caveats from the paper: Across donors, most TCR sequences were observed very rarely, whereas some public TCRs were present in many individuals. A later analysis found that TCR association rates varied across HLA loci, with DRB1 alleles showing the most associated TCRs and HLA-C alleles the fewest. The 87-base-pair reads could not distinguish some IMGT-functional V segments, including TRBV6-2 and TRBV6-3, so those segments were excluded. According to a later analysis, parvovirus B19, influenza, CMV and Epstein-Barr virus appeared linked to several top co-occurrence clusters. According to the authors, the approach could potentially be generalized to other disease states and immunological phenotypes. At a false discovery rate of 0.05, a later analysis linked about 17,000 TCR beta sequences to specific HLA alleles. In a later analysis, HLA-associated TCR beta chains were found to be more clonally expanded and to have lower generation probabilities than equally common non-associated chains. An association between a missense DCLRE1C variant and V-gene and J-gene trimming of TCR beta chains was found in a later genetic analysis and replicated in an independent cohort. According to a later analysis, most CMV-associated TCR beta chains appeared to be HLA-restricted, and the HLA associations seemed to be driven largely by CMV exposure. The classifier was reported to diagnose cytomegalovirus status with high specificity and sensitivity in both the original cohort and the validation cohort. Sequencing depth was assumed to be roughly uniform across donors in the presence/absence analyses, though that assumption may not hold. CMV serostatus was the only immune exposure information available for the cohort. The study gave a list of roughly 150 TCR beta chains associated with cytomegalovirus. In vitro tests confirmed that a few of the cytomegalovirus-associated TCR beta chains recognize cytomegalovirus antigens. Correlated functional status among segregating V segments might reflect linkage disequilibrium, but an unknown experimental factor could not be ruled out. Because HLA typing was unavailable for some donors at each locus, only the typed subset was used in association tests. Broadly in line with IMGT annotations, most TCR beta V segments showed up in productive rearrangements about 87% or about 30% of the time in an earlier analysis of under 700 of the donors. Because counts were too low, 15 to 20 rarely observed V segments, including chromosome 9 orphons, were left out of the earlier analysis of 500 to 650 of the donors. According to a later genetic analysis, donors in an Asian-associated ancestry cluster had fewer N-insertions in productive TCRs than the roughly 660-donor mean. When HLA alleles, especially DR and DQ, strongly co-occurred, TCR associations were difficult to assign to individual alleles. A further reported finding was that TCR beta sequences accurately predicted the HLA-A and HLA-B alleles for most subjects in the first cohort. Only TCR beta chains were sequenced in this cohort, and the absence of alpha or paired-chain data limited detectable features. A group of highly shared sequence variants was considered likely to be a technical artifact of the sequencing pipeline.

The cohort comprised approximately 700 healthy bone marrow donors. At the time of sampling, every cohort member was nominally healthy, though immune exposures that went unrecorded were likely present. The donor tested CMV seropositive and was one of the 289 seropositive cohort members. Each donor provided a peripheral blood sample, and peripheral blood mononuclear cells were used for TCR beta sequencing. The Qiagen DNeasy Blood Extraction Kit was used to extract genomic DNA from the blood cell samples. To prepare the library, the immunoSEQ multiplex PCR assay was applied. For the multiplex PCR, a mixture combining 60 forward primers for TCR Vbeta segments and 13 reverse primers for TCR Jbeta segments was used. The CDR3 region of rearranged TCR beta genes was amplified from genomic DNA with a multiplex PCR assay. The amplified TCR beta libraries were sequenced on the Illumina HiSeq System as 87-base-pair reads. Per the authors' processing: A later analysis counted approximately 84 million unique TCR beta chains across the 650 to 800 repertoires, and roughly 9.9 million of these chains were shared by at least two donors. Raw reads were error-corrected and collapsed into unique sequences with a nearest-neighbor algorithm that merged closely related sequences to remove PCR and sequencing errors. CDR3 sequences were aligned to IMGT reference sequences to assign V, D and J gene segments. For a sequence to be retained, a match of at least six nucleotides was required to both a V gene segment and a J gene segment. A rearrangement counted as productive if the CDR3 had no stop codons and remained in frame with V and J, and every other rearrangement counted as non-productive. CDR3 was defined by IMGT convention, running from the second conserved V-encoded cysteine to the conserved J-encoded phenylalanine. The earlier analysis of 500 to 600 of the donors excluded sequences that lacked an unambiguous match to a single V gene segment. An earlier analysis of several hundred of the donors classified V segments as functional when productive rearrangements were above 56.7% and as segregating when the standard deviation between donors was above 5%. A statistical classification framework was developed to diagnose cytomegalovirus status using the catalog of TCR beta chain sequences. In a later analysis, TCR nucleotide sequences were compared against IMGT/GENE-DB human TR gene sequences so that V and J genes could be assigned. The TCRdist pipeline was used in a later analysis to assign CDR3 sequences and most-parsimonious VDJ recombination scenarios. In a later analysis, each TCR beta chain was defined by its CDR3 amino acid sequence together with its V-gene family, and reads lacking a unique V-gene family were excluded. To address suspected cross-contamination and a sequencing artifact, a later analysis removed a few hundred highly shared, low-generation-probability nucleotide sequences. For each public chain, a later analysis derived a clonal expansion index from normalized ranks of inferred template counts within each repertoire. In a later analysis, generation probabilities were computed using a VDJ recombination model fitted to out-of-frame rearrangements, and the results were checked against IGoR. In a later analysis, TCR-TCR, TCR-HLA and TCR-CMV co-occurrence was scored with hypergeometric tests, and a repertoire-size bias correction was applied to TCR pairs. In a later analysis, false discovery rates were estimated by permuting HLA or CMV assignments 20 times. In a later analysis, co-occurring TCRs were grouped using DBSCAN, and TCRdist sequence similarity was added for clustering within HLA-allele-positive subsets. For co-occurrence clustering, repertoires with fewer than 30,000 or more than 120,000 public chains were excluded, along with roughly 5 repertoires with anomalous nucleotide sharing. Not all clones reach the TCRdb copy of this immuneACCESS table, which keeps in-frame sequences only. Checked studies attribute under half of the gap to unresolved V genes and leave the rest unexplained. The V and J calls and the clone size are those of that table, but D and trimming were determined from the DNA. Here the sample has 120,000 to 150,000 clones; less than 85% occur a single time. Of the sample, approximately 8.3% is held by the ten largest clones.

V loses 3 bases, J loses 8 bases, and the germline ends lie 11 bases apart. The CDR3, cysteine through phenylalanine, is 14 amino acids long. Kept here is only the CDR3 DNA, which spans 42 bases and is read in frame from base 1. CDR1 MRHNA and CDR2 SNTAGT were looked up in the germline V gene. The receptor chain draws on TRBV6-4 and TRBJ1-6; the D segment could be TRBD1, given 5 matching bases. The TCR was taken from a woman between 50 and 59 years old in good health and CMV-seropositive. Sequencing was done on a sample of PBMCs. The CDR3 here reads CASSETAQYSPLHF. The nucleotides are TGTGCCAGCAGTGAGACAGCTCAGTATTCACCCCTCCACTTT.